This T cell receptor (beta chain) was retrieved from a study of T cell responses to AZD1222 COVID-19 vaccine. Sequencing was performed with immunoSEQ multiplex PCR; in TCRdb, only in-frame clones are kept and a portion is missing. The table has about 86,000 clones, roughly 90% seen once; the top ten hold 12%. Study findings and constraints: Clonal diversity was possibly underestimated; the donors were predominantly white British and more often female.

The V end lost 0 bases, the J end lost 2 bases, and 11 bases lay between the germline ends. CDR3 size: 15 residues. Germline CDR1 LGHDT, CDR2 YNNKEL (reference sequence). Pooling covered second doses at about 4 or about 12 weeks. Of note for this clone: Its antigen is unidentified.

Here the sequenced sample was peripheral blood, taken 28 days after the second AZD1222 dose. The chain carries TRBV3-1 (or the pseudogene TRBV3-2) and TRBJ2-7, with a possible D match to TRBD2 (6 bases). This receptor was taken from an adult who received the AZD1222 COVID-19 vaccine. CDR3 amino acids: CASSQDAGTPYEQYF. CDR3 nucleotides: TGTGCCAGCAGCCAAGACGCGGGGACCCCCTACGAGCAGTACTTC.